This TCR beta chain was captured by sequencing in a study of metastatic and nonmetastatic thyroid tumors. Study at large: Both malignant and benign thyroid patients supplied peripheral blood and tumor or nodule tissue samples, across which the repertoires of these patients were then compared.

Thyroid surgery was preceded by no treatment in any patient. This clone has at least ten counts. The same CDR3 arises from other DNA sequences in this sample as well. Germline V lookup: CDR1 MDHEN, CDR2 SYDVKM. This CDR3 comprises 13 residues. Trimming removed 4 bases from V and 4 bases from J, with 10 bases in between. Authors' methods: For papillary thyroid cancer, a distant-metastasis classifier was constructed from CDR3 differences observed across clinicopathological groups. Through MiXCR, TCRdb re-clonotyped the PCR reads. TCRdb's processing, not the authors' own work, is the source of the V and J calls. The data contain roughly 6,000 clones, approximately 35% of them singletons.

The receptor was isolated from a male donor with papillary thyroid cancer or a benign thyroid nodule (not recorded which). Some clones in this sample may be carry-over from other donors' samples. The rearrangement links TRBV28 to TRBJ1-1; D may be TRBD1 (5 bases). Sequenced material: adjacent normal tissue. CDR3 protein: CASSSPQVTEAFF. CDR3 bases: TGTGCCAGCAGTTCCCCACAGGTCACTGAAGCTTTCTTT.